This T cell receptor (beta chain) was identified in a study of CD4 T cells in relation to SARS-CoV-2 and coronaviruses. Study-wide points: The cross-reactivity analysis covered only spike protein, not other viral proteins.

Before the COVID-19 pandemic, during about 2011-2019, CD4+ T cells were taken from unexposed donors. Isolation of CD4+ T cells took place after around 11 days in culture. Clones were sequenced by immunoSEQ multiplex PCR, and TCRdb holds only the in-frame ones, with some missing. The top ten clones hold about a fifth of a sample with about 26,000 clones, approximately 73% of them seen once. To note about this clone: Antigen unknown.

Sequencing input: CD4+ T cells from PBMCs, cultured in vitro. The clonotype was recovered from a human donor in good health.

This CDR3 reads CASSERGEGASDTQYF. In nucleotides, the CDR3 is TGTGCCAGCAGTGAAAGAGGGGAGGGGGCCTCAGATACGCAGTATTTT. V usage is TRBV2 and J usage is TRBJ2-3; D may match TRBD1 or TRBD2 (7 bases each). The CDR3 contains 16 residues. Trimming pared 2 bases from V and 4 bases from J, leaving 16 bases between. Germline loops: CDR1 SNHLY, CDR2 FYNNEI.